Below are 22 T cell receptor beta chains sequenced from a single sample in a study of cytomegalovirus exposure and HLA in healthy donors. Vbeta (60) and Jbeta (13) primers were used in the PCR. Clones were sequenced by immunoSEQ multiplex PCR, and TCRdb holds only the in-frame ones, with some missing. Its listing shows some 44,000 clones. Sequencing was done on a sample of PBMCs. These receptor sequences come from a woman in her thirties in good health and CMV-seronegative.

The chain combines TRBV5-1 with TRBJ2-7; 9 nucleotides line up with TRBD1. Unmatched junction bases numbered 16, after V lost 4 bases and J lost 5 bases. The CDR3 contains 17 residues. Germline CDR1 is SGHRS and CDR2 is YFSETQ. CDR3 DNA: TGCGCCAGCAGCGCCGGCCTCAGGGGACAGGGAAGTAACGAGCAGTACTTC. Translated: CASSAGLRGQGSNEQYF.

This chain links TRBV5-1 with TRBJ2-1, with 7 positions matching TRBD2. CDR1 and CDR2 from the germline V gene are SGHRS and YFSETQ. CDR3 size: 15 residues. Trimming removed 1 base from V and 12 bases from J; junction bases left unmatched: 13. CDR3 coding DNA: TGCGCCAGCAGCTTGTCTGTCGGGGGGACCGAGGGGCAGTTCTTC. It codes for CASSLSVGGTEGQFF.

The V call is TRBV19, the J call TRBJ1-2, with D perhaps TRBD1 (6 bases). Between the trimmed V and J ends, which lost 4 bases and 7 bases, there was a span of 16 bases. Germline CDR1 and CDR2: LNHDA and SQIVND (reference sequence). The CDR3 loop spans 14 amino acids. This CDR3 is CASSKSGTLTGYTF. In DNA form, the CDR3 reads TGTGCCAGTAGTAAATCCGGGACACTGACTGGCTACACCTTC.

This chain joins TRBV5-6 and TRBJ1-2, with unresolved D. Between the trimmed V and J ends, which lost 6 bases and 4 bases, there was a span of 19 bases. Germline assignment: CDR1 SGHDT and CDR2 YYEEEE. The CDR3 has 15 residues. DNA for the CDR3: TGTGCCAGCATCCCAGGCCCTGATCCCTCCTATGGCTACACCTTC. This codes for CASIPGPDPSYGYTF. Drawing the rest from reference TRBV5-6 and TRBJ1-2, the complete variable domain is DAGVTQSPTHLIKTRGQQVTLRCSPKSGHDTVSWYQQALGQGPQFIFQYYEEEERQRGNFPDRFSGHQFPNYSSELNVNALLLGDSALYLCASIPGPDPSYGYTFGSGTRLTVV.

V and J are TRBV5-1 and TRBJ2-7; no clear D. Germline V CDR1 and CDR2: SGHRS, YFSETQ. The V end was cut by 5 bases, the J end by 1 base, with 10 bases between. The CDR3 has 13 amino acids. Written as DNA, the CDR3 is TGCGCCAGCAGAGATATGCTATCCTACGAGCAGTACTTC. Protein: CASRDMLSYEQYF.

The chain has TRBV30 and TRBJ1-2; the D gene is possibly TRBD1 (6 bases). V was pared by 5 bases and J by 12 bases, with 16 bases between. There are 11 residues in the CDR3. Germline V gives CDR1 GTSNPN, CDR2 SVGIG (reference sequence). The CDR3 region is CAWGRQVGDTF. The CDR3 DNA reads TGTGCCTGGGGCCGACAGGTGGGGGACACCTTC.

The V and J genes are TRBV4-3 and TRBJ2-3; the match to TRBD2 covers 8 bases. V lost 4 bases and J lost 0; bases outside the gene matches: 3. CDR3 size: 15 residues. Germline V CDR1 and CDR2: LGHNA, YSLEER. The CDR3 spells CASSLQRESTDTQYF. The CDR3 DNA reads TGCGCCAGCAGCCTCCAGCGGGAGAGCACAGATACGCAGTATTTT.

This chain links TRBV7-9 with TRBJ2-2; 10 nucleotides agree with TRBD2. Germline CDR1 is SEHNR and CDR2 is FQNEAQ (reference sequence). The CDR3 runs 17 residues. V lost 5 bases and J lost 0; bases outside the gene matches: 6. The CDR3, as DNA: TGTGCCAGCAGCCCCGGACTAGCGGATCCGAACACCGGGGAGCTGTTTTTT. The encoded protein is CASSPGLADPNTGELFF. The whole variable domain, remainder taken from reference TRBV7-9 and TRBJ2-2, is DTGVSQNPRHKITKRGQNVTFRCDPISEHNRLYWYRQTLGQGPEFLTYFQNEAQLEKSRLLSDRFSAERPKGSFSTLEIQRTEQGDSAMYLCASSPGLADPNTGELFFGEGSRLTVL.

The chain links TRBV4-2 to TRBJ2-7; a possible D gene is TRBD1 (6 bases). Germline V CDR1 and CDR2: LGHNA, YNFKEQ. The V gene lost 1 base and the J gene lost 2 bases, with 12 bases spanning the gap. The length of the CDR3 is 15 residues. The CDR3 reads CASSQAGDRAYEQYF. The DNA for the CDR3 is TGTGCCAGCAGCCAAGCAGGGGATCGCGCCTACGAGCAGTACTTC.

V gene TRBV4-1 combines with J gene TRBJ2-7, with D perhaps TRBD2 (5 bases). The CDR3 length is 14 residues. Trimming removed 1 base at V and 1 base at J, with 8 bases between. In germline, CDR1 is MGHRA, CDR2 YSYEKL. This CDR3 is CASSQVLVSYEQYF. CDR3 DNA sequence: TGCGCCAGCAGCCAAGTACTAGTGTCCTACGAGCAGTACTTC.

The chain couples TRBV9 to TRBJ1-2, with D unresolved. The CDR3 loop spans 12 amino acids. V shed 5 bases and J shed 2 bases, with 7 bases lying between them. Per germline, CDR1 SGDLS and CDR2 YYNGEE. The CDR3 DNA reads as TGTGCCAGCAGTTTACAGAACTATGGCTACACCTTC. Protein: CASSLQNYGYTF.

V usage is TRBV5-6 and J usage is TRBJ1-1; D call uncertain. The V end lost 4 bases, the J end lost 4 bases, and 8 bases lay between the germline ends. This CDR3 has 12 residues. Germline values: CDR1 SGHDT, CDR2 YYEEEE. The CDR3 spells CASSGGSTEAFF. In DNA form, the CDR3 reads TGTGCCAGCAGCGGAGGGAGCACTGAAGCTTTCTTT. The whole variable domain, filled in from reference TRBV5-6 and TRBJ1-1, reads DAGVTQSPTHLIKTRGQQVTLRCSPKSGHDTVSWYQQALGQGPQFIFQYYEEEERQRGNFPDRFSGHQFPNYSSELNVNALLLGDSALYLCASSGGSTEAFFGQGTRLTVV.

V is TRBV12-5 and J is TRBJ2-7; 8 nucleotides align to TRBD1. The germline CDR1 and CDR2 sequences are LGHNT and FRNRAP. V was pared by 7 bases and J by 7 bases, with 12 bases of the junction left unmatched. This CDR3 has 14 amino acids. DNA for the CDR3: TGTGCTAGTGCTCCCCCGGGACAGGTTTGGGAGCAGTACTTC. As protein: CASAPPGQVWEQYF.

This chain joins TRBV6-1 and TRBJ2-1, with a weak D call TRBD2 (5 bases). CDR3 length: 15 amino acids. V lost 1 base to trimming and J lost 7 bases, with 14 bases between them. Germline V gives CDR1 MNHNS, CDR2 SASEGT. The CDR3 bases are TGTGCCAGCAGTGAAGTAGCTCGTCCGGGGAATGAGCAGTTCTTC. This gives the protein CASSEVARPGNEQFF.

This rearrangement joins TRBV6-5 to TRBJ2-7; TRBD1 agrees at 7 bases. V gave up 5 bases and J gave up 2 bases; unmatched junction bases: 6. Germline assignment: CDR1 MNHEY and CDR2 SVGAGI. The CDR3 spans 14 residues. The CDR3 sequence: CASSRGTATYEQYF. The CDR3 DNA follows: TGTGCCAGCAGTCGAGGGACAGCGACCTACGAGCAGTACTTC.

The gene calls are TRBV10-1 and TRBJ2-1; 8 bases are a match to TRBD2. The CDR3 sequence is 16 residues long. V lost 5 bases and J lost 8; bases outside the gene matches: 14. CDR1 is WNHNN and CDR2 is SYGVQD in the germline V gene (reference sequence). In DNA form, the CDR3 reads TGCGCCAGCAGTCCCTCCGGGAGGGCCCCGGGCGATGAGCAGTTCTTC. Amino acid sequence: CASSPSGRAPGDEQFF.

V and J are TRBV30 and TRBJ1-1; D is perhaps TRBD1 (5 bases). Germline CDR1 is GTSNPN and CDR2 is SVGIG (reference sequence). The CDR3 runs to 13 residues. V lost 0 bases to trimming and J lost 2 bases, with 7 bases between them. CDR3 bases: TGTGCCTGGAGTGTACAGGAAAACACTGAAGCTTTCTTT. Amino acids: CAWSVQENTEAFF.

The chain couples TRBV9 to TRBJ1-1; unclear D gene. CDR1 and CDR2 (germline): SGDLS, YYNGEE. This CDR3 contains 15 residues. Trimming pared 4 bases from V and 1 base from J, leaving 14 bases between. The CDR3 region has the DNA TGTGCCAGCAGCCCAACCGGACTGAAGAACACTGAAGCTTTCTTT. Protein product: CASSPTGLKNTEAFF.

The chain joins TRBV5-4 to TRBJ2-7; D not certain. The CDR3 length is 15 residues. Germline CDR1 SGHNT, CDR2 YYREEE (reference sequence). Trimming removed 4 bases at V and 3 bases at J, with 17 bases between. CDR3 nucleotide sequence: TGTGCCAGCAGCCCCATCGTCCTATCTGACTACGAGCAGTACTTC. The encoded protein is CASSPIVLSDYEQYF.

The chain carries TRBV30 and TRBJ1-3; D gene unclear. V gave up 7 bases and J gave up 1 base, with 11 bases separating them. Germline CDR1 is GTSNPN and CDR2 is SVGIG (reference sequence). The CDR3 is 13 residues long. CDR3 coding DNA: TGTGCCTATTCGGGTGGATCTGGAAACACCATATATTTT. Amino acid sequence: CAYSGGSGNTIYF. The variable domain in full, with the rest retrieved from reference TRBV30 and TRBJ1-3, is SQTIHQWPATLVQPVGSPLSLECTVEGTSNPNLYWYRQAAGRGLQLLFYSVGIGQISSEVPQNLSASRPQDRQFILSSKKLLLSDSGFYLCAYSGGSGNTIYFGEGSWLTVV.

CDR3 nucleotides: TGTGCCAGCAGCCTTCAGCGGAACTCCTACGAGCAGTACTTC. Protein: CASSLQRNSYEQYF. V gene TRBV7-6 combines with J gene TRBJ2-7, with D perhaps matching TRBD2 (5 bases). Germline-derived CDR1 and CDR2 are SGHVS and FNYEAQ. Deletions cut 5 bases from V and 0 bases from J, with 11 bases between. The CDR3 has 14 residues.

The V gene is TRBV4-1, the J gene TRBJ1-5; no clear D. Germline V lookup: CDR1 MGHRA, CDR2 YSYEKL. V shed 0 bases and J shed 5 bases, with 11 bases lying between them. The CDR3 length is 15 residues. The CDR3 sequence is CASSQDRELYQPQHF. The CDR3 region has the DNA TGCGCCAGCAGCCAAGATAGGGAGTTATATCAGCCCCAGCATTTT.